The next 18 T cell receptor beta chains were all read from a single sample in a study of cytomegalovirus exposure and HLA in healthy donors. Primers for the PCR totalled 60 Vbeta and 13 Jbeta. Clones were read by immunoSEQ multiplex PCR, and TCRdb kept only the in-frame ones, dropping some. Of approximately 180,000 clones listed, around 83% are singletons. The sample comprised PBMCs. These receptors were taken from a woman aged 18 to 35 in good health and CMV-seronegative.

The CDR3 sequence: CASTRDRDRGPDTQYF. For the CDR3, the DNA is TGTGCCAGTACCCGGGACCGGGACAGGGGGCCAGATACGCAGTATTTT. The chain has TRBV19 and TRBJ2-3; 12 bases are shared with TRBD1. Unmatched junction bases numbered 9, after V lost 7 bases and J lost 4 bases. Germline values: CDR1 LNHDA, CDR2 SQIVND (reference sequence). The CDR3 is 16 residues long.

The rearrangement joins TRBV18 to TRBJ2-3; TRBD2 matches at 8 bases. V trimming: 1 base; J trimming: 4 bases; junction bases outside the gene matches: 13. The CDR3 loop spans 18 amino acids. Germline-derived CDR1 and CDR2 are KGHSH and LQKENI. CDR3 coding DNA: TGTGCCAGCTCACCACTAAGCTTGAGGAGCGGGAGTTCAGATACGCAGTATTTT. Translation gives CASSPLSLRSGSSDTQYF.

V usage is TRBV10-3 and J usage is TRBJ1-6, with D uncertain. The germline V gene encodes CDR1 ENHRY and CDR2 SYGVKD. This CDR3 has 17 residues. V dropped 0 bases and J dropped 7 bases, with 16 bases sitting between them. This CDR3 reads CAISESIGFSQNSPLHF. CDR3 DNA sequence: TGTGCCATCAGTGAGTCGATAGGTTTCTCACAGAATTCACCCCTCCACTTT.

This rearrangement joins TRBV7-9 to TRBJ1-1; no clear D. The V end lost 1 base, the J end lost 10 bases, and 10 bases lay between the germline ends. Germline CDR1 reads SEHNR; CDR2 reads FQNEAQ (reference sequence). CDR3 length: 12 residues. The DNA for the CDR3 is TGTGCCAGCAGCTTAGAACAGAGTGGAGCTTTCTTT. Amino acid sequence: CASSLEQSGAFF.

This chain links TRBV7-6 with TRBJ1-4; 10 bases align to TRBD1. The CDR3 is 19 residues long. V shed 5 bases and J 8 bases; nucleotides not matched to a gene: 20. Germline lookup yields CDR1 SGHVS and CDR2 FNYEAQ. The CDR3 region has the DNA TGTGCCAGCAGCCTGGGGGAGGGACAGGGGATCTCCTCGCGGGAAAAACTGTTTTTT. Amino acids: CASSLGEGQGISSREKLFF.

V gene TRBV5-6 combines with J gene TRBJ1-2, with TRBD1 as a possible D gene (6 bases). The V and J ends lost 1 base and 4 bases respectively, with 11 bases between them. Per germline, CDR1 SGHDT and CDR2 YYEEEE. The CDR3 spans 14 residues. The CDR3 DNA reads as TGTGCCAGCAGCTTGTCACAGGGAACCTATGGCTACACCTTC. It is translated as CASSLSQGTYGYTF.

The chain has TRBV11-3 and TRBJ2-7, with a possible D match to TRBD2 (6 bases). The CDR3 has 13 residues. Trimming shortened V by 6 bases and J by 6 bases, and 15 bases separated the two germline ends. Per the germline V gene, CDR1 is SGHNT and CDR2 is YENEEA. DNA for the CDR3: TGTGCCAGCAGTAGGGACTCCCAGGCCGAGCAGTACGTC. The encoded protein is CASSRDSQAEQYV.

This sequence joins TRBV28 and TRBJ2-3; 10 nucleotides agree with TRBD2. Germline CDR1 and CDR2: MDHEN and SYDVKM. This CDR3 is built from 18 residues. The trim removed 3 bases at V and 5 bases at J, leaving 14 bases unmatched. The CDR3 sequence is CASSFWSGGASGRDTQYF. In DNA form, the CDR3 reads TGTGCCAGCAGTTTTTGGTCCGGAGGGGCTAGCGGGAGAGATACGCAGTATTTT.

The chain combines TRBV7-9 with TRBJ2-7, with unresolved D. The length of the CDR3 is 15 residues. Trimming took 4 bases from V and 3 from J, leaving 16 bases between them. CDR1 and CDR2 from the germline V gene are SEHNR and FQNEAQ (reference sequence). CDR3 sequence reads: CASSSTAGLGYEQYF. As DNA, the CDR3 is TGTGCCAGCAGCTCAACCGCAGGATTGGGCTACGAGCAGTACTTC.

CDR3 sequence (DNA): TGTGCCATCAGTGAGCCCGAGGCGCTGGGTCTAGCGGACAATGAGCAGTTCTTC. It codes for CAISEPEALGLADNEQFF. The rearrangement uses TRBV10-3 and TRBJ2-1; 7 bases line up with TRBD2. The CDR3 covers 18 residues. The V and J ends lost 2 bases and 5 bases, in that order; junction bases with no gene match: 15. CDR1 and CDR2 from the germline V gene are ENHRY and SYGVKD.

J is TRBJ2-1 and V is TRBV28; 8 bases agree with TRBD1. There are 16 residues in the CDR3. After removal of 6 bases from V and 1 base from J, the junction contained 8 bases not matched to a gene. The germline V gene encodes CDR1 MDHEN and CDR2 SYDVKM. This chain's CDR3 is CASSLQGASSYNEQFF. DNA for the CDR3: TGTGCCAGCAGCCTCCAGGGGGCATCGTCCTACAATGAGCAGTTCTTC. Variable domain in full (rest from reference TRBV28 and TRBJ2-1): DVKVTQSSRYLVKRTGEKVFLECVQDMDHENMFWYRQDPGLGLRLIYFSYDVKMKEKGDIPEGYSVSREKKERFSLILESASTNQTSMYLCASSLQGASSYNEQFFGPGTRLTVL.

The chain uses TRBV7-8 and TRBJ2-5, with 10 bases identical to TRBD2. J lost 0 bases, V lost 1 base, and 2 bases had no gene match. Germline V CDR1 and CDR2: SGHVS, FQNEAQ. This CDR3 comprises 16 residues. The CDR3 DNA is TGTGCCAGCAGCTTAGATGGGACTAGCGACCAAGAGACCCAGTACTTC. As protein: CASSLDGTSDQETQYF.

V and J are TRBV21-1 and TRBJ1-2; the DNA was not compared with TRBD1, the D call given in the table. TRBV21-1 represents a pseudogene. There are 16 residues in the CDR3. The DNA for the CDR3 is TGTGCCAGCAGCAAAGCGCCGGACAGGGGATTAGGAGGCTACACCTTC. Translated, it gives CASSKAPDRGLGGYTF.

This sequence joins TRBV7-8 and TRBJ2-2; D call uncertain. The CDR3 totals 16 residues. Between the trimmed V and J ends, which lost 1 base and 3 bases, there was a span of 12 bases. Germline-derived CDR1 and CDR2 are SGHVS and FQNEAQ. The CDR3 here is CASSLVGTTYTGELFF. The CDR3 nucleotides read TGTGCCAGCAGCTTAGTGGGCACAACCTACACCGGGGAGCTGTTTTTT.

The chain joins TRBV19 to TRBJ2-3, with D perhaps matching TRBD2 (6 bases). Looked up from germline, CDR1 is LNHDA and CDR2 is SQIVND (reference sequence). V shed 5 bases and J shed 1 base, with 16 bases lying between them. The CDR3 has 16 amino acids. CDR3 nucleotide sequence: TGTGCCAGTAGTGCCGGGACTCAACCTCGCACAGATACGCAGTATTTT. Protein product: CASSAGTQPRTDTQYF.

The chain employs TRBV6-1 and TRBJ2-7; D is undetermined. Trimming pared 4 bases from V and 0 bases from J, leaving 13 bases between. CDR1 is MNHNS and CDR2 is SASEGT in the germline V gene. The CDR3 totals 15 residues. DNA of the CDR3: TGTGCCAGCAGTGCAGGTTCAGTCCCCTCCTACGAGCAGTACGTC. It is translated as CASSAGSVPSYEQYV.

J is TRBJ2-7 and V is TRBV11-2; D not certain. The V and J ends lost 1 base and 0 bases respectively, with 4 bases between them. CDR1 SGHAT and CDR2 FQNNGV come from the germline V gene. CDR3 length: 13 residues. The CDR3: CASSLASSYEQYF. The DNA of the CDR3 is TGTGCCAGCAGCTTAGCTAGCTCCTACGAGCAGTACTTC. The full variable domain, its missing parts supplied by reference TRBV11-2 and TRBJ2-7, is EAGVAQSPRYKIIEKRQSVAFWCNPISGHATLYWYQQILGQGPKLLIQFQNNGVVDDSQLPKDRFSAERLKGVDSTLKIQPAKLEDSAVYLCASSLASSYEQYFGPGTRLTVT.

V is TRBV15 and J is TRBJ1-5; D remains unclear. Germline V gene sequence: CDR1 LNHNV, CDR2 YYDKDF (reference sequence). Trimming cost V 3 bases and J 5 bases, with 17 bases left between them. The CDR3 spans 16 residues. The CDR3 nucleotides read TGTGCCACCAGCAGGGATCTTGCGAGGGCCGATCAGCCCCAGCATTTT. It encodes CATSRDLARADQPQHF. Together with reference TRBV15 and TRBJ1-5, the CDR3 gives the full variable domain: DAMVIQNPRYQVTQFGKPVTLSCSQTLNHNVMYWYQQKSSQAPKLLFHYYDKDFNNEADTPDNFQSRRPNTSFCFLDIRSPGLGDTAMYLCATSRDLARADQPQHFGDGTRLSIL.